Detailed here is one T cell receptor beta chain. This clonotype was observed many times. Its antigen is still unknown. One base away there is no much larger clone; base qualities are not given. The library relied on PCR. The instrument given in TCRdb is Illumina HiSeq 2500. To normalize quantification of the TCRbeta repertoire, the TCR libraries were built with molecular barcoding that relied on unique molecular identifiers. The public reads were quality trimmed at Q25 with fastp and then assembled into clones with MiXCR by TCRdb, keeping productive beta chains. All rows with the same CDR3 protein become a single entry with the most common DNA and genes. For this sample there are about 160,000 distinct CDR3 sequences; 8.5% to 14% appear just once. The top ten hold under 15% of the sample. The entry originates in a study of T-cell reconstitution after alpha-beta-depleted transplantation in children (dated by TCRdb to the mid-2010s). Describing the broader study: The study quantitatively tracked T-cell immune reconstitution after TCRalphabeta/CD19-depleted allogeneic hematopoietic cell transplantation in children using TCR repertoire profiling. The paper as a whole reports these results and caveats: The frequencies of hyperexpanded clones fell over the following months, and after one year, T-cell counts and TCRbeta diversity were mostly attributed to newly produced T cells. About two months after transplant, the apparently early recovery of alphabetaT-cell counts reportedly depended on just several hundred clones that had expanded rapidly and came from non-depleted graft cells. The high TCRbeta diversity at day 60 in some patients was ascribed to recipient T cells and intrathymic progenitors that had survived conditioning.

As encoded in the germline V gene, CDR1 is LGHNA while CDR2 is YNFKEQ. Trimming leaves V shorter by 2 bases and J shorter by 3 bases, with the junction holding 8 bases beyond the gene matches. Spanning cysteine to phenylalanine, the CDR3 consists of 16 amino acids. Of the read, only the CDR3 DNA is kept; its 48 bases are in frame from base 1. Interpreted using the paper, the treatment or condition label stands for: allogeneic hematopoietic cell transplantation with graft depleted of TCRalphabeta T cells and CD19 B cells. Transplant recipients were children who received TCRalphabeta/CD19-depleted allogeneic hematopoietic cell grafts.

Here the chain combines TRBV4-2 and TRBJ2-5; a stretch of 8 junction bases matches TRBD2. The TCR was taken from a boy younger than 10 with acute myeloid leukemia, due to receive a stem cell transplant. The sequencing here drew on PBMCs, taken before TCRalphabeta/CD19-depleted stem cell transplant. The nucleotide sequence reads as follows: TGTGCCAGCAGCCAAACGCCCCTGCGGGGGGAAGAGACCCAGTACTTC. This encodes CASSQTPLRGEETQYF.